The T cell receptor (beta chain) described here comes from a study of OX40 agonist ivuxolimab in advanced cancers. Overall study context: Every 2 weeks, patients got intravenous ivuxolimab at one of six dose levels (0.01-10 mg/kg). Study-wide points: Relative to CD4+ cells, CD8+ T cells on average had more expanded clones.

CDR3 length: 15 residues. Excluded were patients having autoimmune disease history or systemic immunosuppression. Sequencing used immunoSEQ multiplex PCR; TCRdb keeps in-frame clones, though not all of them. Here the sample spans about 6,000 clones, approximately 80% being singletons. This clone was observed a handful of times. Its antigen is unidentified. The chain employs TRBV21-1 and TRBJ1-4; the D call TRBD1 from the table was never checked on the DNA. TRBV21-1 is recorded as a pseudogene. The clonotype comes from an adult with an advanced solid tumor such as melanoma, head and neck, liver or kidney cancer. Sequenced material: CD4+ or CD8+ T cells sorted from blood, taken in a trial of the OX40 agonist ivuxolimab. Here the CDR3 reads CASSTSGCRTEKLFF. CDR3 in DNA: TGTGCCAGCAGCACCTCAGGGTGCCGTACTGAAAAACTGTTTTTT.